This T cell receptor beta chain derives from a study of shared T cell receptors in the human thymus. Unmatched junction bases numbered 5, after V lost 4 bases and J lost 5 bases. Germline values: CDR1 SNHLY, CDR2 FYNNEI. CDR3 size: 14 residues. Generated by immunoSEQ multiplex PCR, the TCRdb table keeps only in-frame clones and is missing some. This sample has some 700,000 clones, with over 75% found just once. Only a few counts were recorded for this clone. The same data also went into a second study, on human thymus T cells. That paper states: Donors were healthy Finnish infants having corrective surgery for congenital heart defects. Resections from corrective heart surgery provided thymus tissue. Thymic and blood repertoires seemed to favor certain V and J genes. Related research found strongly overlapping thymic repertoires in unrelated individuals.

This TCR was sampled from a boy younger than two with a congenital heart defect. The sequenced material came from thymocytes. V usage is TRBV2 and J usage is TRBJ2-7; 10 nucleotides line up with TRBD1. The CDR3, as DNA: TGTGCCAGCAGTGCGGGACAGGGGTTCAACGAGCAGTACTTC. Protein product: CASSAGQGFNEQYF.